The 18 T cell receptor beta chains reported below all come from one sample, sequenced in a study of OX40 agonist ivuxolimab in advanced cancers. Clones were read by immunoSEQ multiplex PCR, and TCRdb kept only the in-frame ones, dropping some. The sample includes around 46,000 clones, roughly three quarters of them seen just once. Sequencing used CD4+ or CD8+ T cells sorted from blood, obtained in a trial of the OX40 agonist ivuxolimab. The source of these receptors is an adult with an advanced solid tumor such as melanoma, head and neck, liver or kidney cancer.

The V call is TRBV19, the J call TRBJ2-2, with TRBD2 identical over 9 bases. The CDR3 spans 14 residues. CDR1 and CDR2 from the germline V gene are LNHDA and SQIVND (reference sequence). Germline trimming cut 7 bases from V and 6 bases from J; bases unmatched to any gene: 6. CDR3 residues: CASKPSGTAGELFF. CDR3 coding DNA: TGTGCCAGTAAACCTAGCGGGACCGCCGGGGAGCTGTTTTTT.

This chain uses TRBV18 with TRBJ1-1; 8 nucleotides align to TRBD1. CDR1 is KGHSH and CDR2 is LQKENI in the germline V gene. This CDR3 is 15 amino acids long. Trimming removed 3 bases from V and 3 bases from J; junction bases left unmatched: 6. The CDR3 loop is CASSPGDRRDTEAFF. CDR3 DNA: TGTGCCAGCTCACCCGGGGACAGGCGGGACACTGAAGCTTTCTTT.

The genes are TRBV5-5 and TRBJ2-7; D uncertain. V shed 0 bases and J shed 0 bases, with 10 bases lying between them. CDR1 is SGHKS, CDR2 YYEKEE, per germline (reference sequence). The length of the CDR3 is 15 residues. In DNA, the CDR3 is TGTGCCAGCAGCTTGGTAACATCCGACTCCTACGAGCAGTACTTC. Translating it yields CASSLVTSDSYEQYF.

The chain carries TRBV15 and TRBJ2-3, with 7 nucleotides matching TRBD1. Germline-derived CDR1 and CDR2 are LNHNV and YYDKDF (reference sequence). The ends lost 0 bases at V and 6 bases at J; junction bases unmatched: 3. The CDR3 spans 14 residues. The CDR3 coding sequence is TGTGCCACCAGCAGAGACCCCAGGGGGGATACGCAGTATTTT. Protein: CATSRDPRGDTQYF.

This sequence joins TRBV18 and TRBJ1-2; D is undetermined. The length of the CDR3 is 13 residues. Trimming shortened V by 1 base and J by 4 bases, and 7 bases separated the two germline ends. Germline V gene data show CDR1 as KGHSH and CDR2 as LQKENI. The CDR3 DNA reads TGTGCCAGCTCACCACTGGACGGCTATGGCTACACCTTC. Encoded protein: CASSPLDGYGYTF.

The chain recombines TRBV9 with TRBJ2-7; no clear D. V lost 0 bases and J 2 bases, leaving 9 bases between the germline ends. In germline, CDR1 is SGDLS, CDR2 YYNGEE. This CDR3 spans 14 amino acids. CDR3 residues: CASSVAPYAYEQYF. CDR3 coding DNA: TGTGCCAGCAGCGTAGCTCCCTATGCCTACGAGCAGTACTTC. Based on the CDR3 plus reference TRBV9 and TRBJ2-7, the full variable domain is DSGVTQTPKHLITATGQRVTLRCSPRSGDLSVYWYQQSLDQGLQFLIQYYNGEERAKGNILERFSAQQFPDLHSELNLSSLELGDSALYFCASSVAPYAYEQYFGPGTRLTVT.

This clone came up a few times. The genes are TRBV28 and TRBJ1-5, with unresolved D. The CDR3 is made up of 17 amino acids. Trimming removed 2 bases from V and 2 bases from J, with 16 bases in between. Germline CDR1 is MDHEN and CDR2 is SYDVKM. The CDR3 coding sequence is TGTGCCAGCAGTTTACTGAGCTTTAGGGAAGGCAATCAGCCCCAGCATTTT. Protein: CASSLLSFREGNQPQHF.

The gene calls are TRBV5-1 and TRBJ2-7; D is possibly TRBD1 (6 bases). The CDR3 length is 13 residues. The germline V gene encodes CDR1 SGHRS and CDR2 YFSETQ. The V end lost 4 bases, the J end lost 6 bases, and 14 bases lay between the germline ends. The CDR3 DNA sequence: TGCGCCAGCAGCCAAACACAAGGGGGCGAGCAGTACTTC. This gives the protein CASSQTQGGEQYF. The full variable domain, completed using reference TRBV5-1 and TRBJ2-7, is KAGVTQTPRYLIKTRGQQVTLSCSPISGHRSVSWYQQTPGQGLQFLFEYFSETQRNKGNFPGRFSGRQFSNSRSEMNVSTLELGDSALYLCASSQTQGGEQYFGPGTRLTVT.

A single count supports this clone. This chain links TRBV18 with TRBJ2-5; D might be TRBD2 (10 bases). The CDR3 runs to 20 residues. The V gene's germline CDR1 is KGHSH and CDR2 LQKENI. The ends were cut back, 1 base at V and 0 bases at J, with 24 bases in the middle. CDR3 protein: CASSPLGTGWTSGNQETQYF. In DNA form, the CDR3 reads TGTGCCAGCTCACCACTGGGGACAGGGTGGACTAGCGGTAACCAAGAGACCCAGTACTTC.

The chain employs TRBV5-1 and TRBJ1-5; 7 nucleotides agree with TRBD1. CDR3 length: 14 amino acids. J gave up 8 bases and V 4 bases, and 9 bases lay outside the gene matches. CDR1 and CDR2 (germline): SGHRS, YFSETQ. The CDR3 loop reads CASSPGTVREPQHF. The CDR3 bases are TGCGCCAGCAGCCCCGGGACAGTCCGGGAGCCCCAGCATTTT. Variable domain in full (rest from reference TRBV5-1 and TRBJ1-5): KAGVTQTPRYLIKTRGQQVTLSCSPISGHRSVSWYQQTPGQGLQFLFEYFSETQRNKGNFPGRFSGRQFSNSRSEMNVSTLELGDSALYLCASSPGTVREPQHFGDGTRLSIL.

This clone was picked up one time. CDR3 amino acids: CASSPRPGGFQGNEQFF. Here the CDR3 DNA reads TGTGCCAGCAGCCCCCGCCCGGGGGGCTTCCAGGGCAATGAGCAGTTCTTC. The J gene is TRBJ2-1, the V gene TRBV11-2, with D possibly matching TRBD2 (7 bases). V was pared by 5 bases and J by 6 bases, with 23 bases between. The germline gives CDR1 SGHAT, CDR2 FQNNGV. The CDR3 runs 17 residues.

The CDR3 sequence: CASSSQLDLNTEAFF. CDR3 nucleotides: TGCGCCAGCAGTTCACAGCTTGACTTGAACACTGAAGCTTTCTTT. The chain combines TRBV5-1 with TRBJ1-1, with D uncertain. Germline V gene data show CDR1 as SGHRS and CDR2 as YFSETQ. Deletions cut 5 bases from V and 0 bases from J, with 14 bases between. This CDR3 comprises 15 residues.

The chain couples TRBV7-9 to TRBJ2-3, with 11 nucleotides matching TRBD2. V gave up 3 bases and J gave up 1 base; unmatched junction bases: 12. This CDR3 region has 19 residues. CDR1 and CDR2 from the germline V gene are SEHNR and FQNEAQ (reference sequence). The CDR3 coding sequence is TGTGCCAGCAGCTTCGGGACTAGCGGCATCCGGCTTGGCACAGATACGCAGTATTTT. Its translation is CASSFGTSGIRLGTDTQYF.

The chain is built from TRBV27 and TRBJ2-3; 8 bases fit TRBD2. The V and J ends lost 3 bases and 2 bases, in that order; junction bases with no gene match: 1. CDR1 and CDR2 (germline): MNHEY, SMNVEV (reference sequence). The CDR3 is 14 amino acids. CDR3 residues: CASSFGRATDTQYF. The DNA of the CDR3 is TGTGCCAGCAGTTTCGGGAGGGCCACAGATACGCAGTATTTT.

This rearrangement joins TRBV28 to TRBJ2-7; 14 positions match TRBD2. Germline V gene sequence: CDR1 MDHEN, CDR2 SYDVKM. The length of the CDR3 is 16 residues. Trimming took 1 base from V and 9 from J; bases not matched to a gene: 8. The CDR3 bases are TGTGCCAGCAGTTTATTCGGGACTAGCGGGAGTCTGGGGCAGTACTTC. Translation gives CASSLFGTSGSLGQYF.

The V call is TRBV7-2, the J call TRBJ2-5, with 13 bases lining up with TRBD2. From germline, CDR1 is SGHTA and CDR2 FQGNSA. The CDR3 is 17 residues long. V was clipped by 2 bases and J by 5 bases; unmatched bases: 8. DNA for the CDR3: TGTGCCAGCAGCTTAATCACTAGCGGGAGGGCCCGGGAGACCCAGTACTTC. The encoded protein is CASSLITSGRARETQYF.

CDR3 in amino acids: CASSQVASGNIKYEQYF. The CDR3 coding sequence is TGTGCCAGCAGCCAAGTAGCTAGCGGGAATATTAAATACGAGCAGTACTTC. The chain couples TRBV4-2 to TRBJ2-7, with 9 bases matching TRBD2. The CDR3 covers 17 residues. The ends lost 1 base at V and 4 bases at J; junction bases unmatched: 11. Germline CDR1 LGHNA, CDR2 YNFKEQ.

This clone occurred a few times. The gene calls are TRBV7-9 and TRBJ2-2; 9 bases fit TRBD2. V shed 3 bases and J 1 base; nucleotides not matched to a gene: 0. This CDR3 comprises 15 residues. CDR1 is SEHNR, CDR2 FQNEAQ, per germline (reference sequence). The CDR3 region is CASSLTSGNTGELFF. CDR3 DNA: TGTGCCAGCAGCTTGACTAGCGGGAACACCGGGGAGCTGTTTTTT.